The clone carrying this T cell receptor beta chain was recorded at least ten times. The data were taken from a study of identical twins. The germline gives CDR1 LGHDT, CDR2 YNNKEL (reference sequence). CDR3 size: 12 residues. V was cut by 5 bases and J by 6 bases, with 10 bases left in between. TCRdb re-derived calls from the 5' RACE reads in MiXCR, one entry per CDR3 protein. The data contain 500,000 to 550,000 distinct CDR3 sequences, approximately 22% of them singletons. The sample was also reused in another study, on T cells expressing NK-cell markers.

The sequence came from a woman aged 18-29 years in good health. Specimen: CD4+ T cells sorted from blood. The chain uses TRBV3-1 and TRBJ1-1; D may be TRBD1 (5 bases). CDR3 loop: CASSGGAPEAFF. CDR3 nucleotides: TGTGCCAGCAGCGGAGGGGCCCCTGAAGCTTTCTTT. Drawing the rest from reference TRBV3-1 and TRBJ1-1, the complete variable domain is DTAVSQTPKYLVTQMGNDKSIKCEQNLGHDTMYWYKQDSKKFLKIMFSYNNKELIINETVPNRFSPKSPDKAHLNLHINSLELGDSAVYFCASSGGAPEAFFGQGTRLTVV.